This TCR beta chain is from a study of OX40 agonist ivuxolimab in advanced cancers. Overall study results and limits: The study observed clonal expansion of CD4+ and CD8+ blood T cells by week 6 at 0.1 to 3.0 mg/kg. Expanded clones tended on average to be more numerous among CD8+ T cells than CD4+.

J gave up 3 bases and V 5 bases, and 4 bases lay outside the gene matches. This CDR3 has 14 residues. Germline lookup yields CDR1 SGHTA and CDR2 FQGTGA. Notes on this clone: Its specificity is unknown.

Profiling relied on immunoSEQ multiplex PCR, and the TCRdb table lists in-frame clones only, not all of them. The data contain tens of thousands of clones, around 80% of them singletons. The chain combines TRBV7-3 with TRBJ2-1; 7 bases line up with TRBD1. The material sequenced was CD4+ or CD8+ T cells sorted from blood, taken in a trial of the OX40 agonist ivuxolimab. The sequence was obtained from an adult with an advanced solid tumor such as melanoma, head and neck, liver or kidney cancer. The CDR3, as DNA: TGTGCCAGCAGCCTCGGGACAGTCTACAATGAGCAGTTCTTC. Translated, it gives CASSLGTVYNEQFF.